A selection of T cell receptor beta chains follows, all from one sample in a study of CD8 T cells in ankylosing spondylitis. TCRdb re-derived calls from the 5' RACE reads in MiXCR, one entry per CDR3 protein. The table lists some 200,000 distinct CDR3 sequences, about 13% of them singletons. Source material: blood, either unsorted or a sorted T cell fraction (not recorded which). Receptors were obtained from a male donor with ankylosing spondylitis or in good health (not recorded which). Both conserved end residues are part of each CDR3. The order of the fields is J gene, V gene, clone size, D gene, CDR3 DNA, CDR3 protein. D genes are given only for firm matches. The size field is filled for only some rows; it gives once, few, many or a size class.

>TRBJ1-1|TRBV12-3/TRBV12-4|few|-
TGTGCCAGCAGTTTAGAGGGTCCTACGGCTTTCTTT
CASSLEGPTAFF
>TRBJ1-1|TRBV9|few|-
TGTGCCAGCAGCGTAGTTTCAGGGAACACTGAAGCTTTCTTT
CASSVVSGNTEAFF
>TRBJ2-3|TRBV12-5|few|-
TGTGCTAGTGGTGTGGAGCAGGGATTAGCGCAGTATTTT
CASGVEQGLAQYF
>TRBJ2-3|TRBV11-2|-|-
TGTGCCAGCAGTCGGACAGCAGATACGCAGTATTTT
CASSRTADTQYF
>TRBJ2-2|TRBV12-3/TRBV12-4|many|TRBD2
TGTGCCAGCAGTTTAGGCCTAGCGGGAACCGGGGAGCTGTTTTTT
CASSLGLAGTGELFF
>TRBJ2-5|TRBV6-5|-|-
TGTGCCAGCAACGGGCAGGGAGAGACCCAGTACTTC
CASNGQGETQYF
>TRBJ1-5|TRBV2|few|TRBD1
TGTGCCAGCAGAGGCCCGACAGGGTCCAATCAGCCCCAGCATTTT
CASRGPTGSNQPQHF
>TRBJ1-1|TRBV7-9|-|-
TGTGCCAGCAGCTCCGGCGGGGAGAACACTGAAGCTTTCTTT
CASSSGGENTEAFF
>TRBJ2-7|TRBV12-3/TRBV12-4|many|TRBD2
TGTGCCAGCAGCGGGACTAGCGGTACCTACGAGCAGTACTTC
CASSGTSGTYEQYF
>TRBJ1-1|TRBV30|-|TRBD1
TGTGCCTGGGGCGGACAGGGCGCTGAAGCTTTCTTT
CAWGGQGAEAFF
>TRBJ2-7|TRBV7-2|-|-
TGTGCCAGCAGCACGGACATGAGCTCCTACGAGCAGTACTTC
CASSTDMSSYEQYF
>TRBJ2-7|TRBV15|few|-
TGTGCCACCAGCCCATTCGACGGGGGTTCCTACGAGCAGTACTTC
CATSPFDGGSYEQYF
>TRBJ2-7|TRBV4-1|-|TRBD1
TGCGCCAGCAGCCACACAGGGGACTACGAGCAGTACTTC
CASSHTGDYEQYF
>TRBJ2-3|TRBV12-3/TRBV12-4|few|-
TGTGCCAGCAGCCCTTACAGAGACACAGATACGCAGTATTTT
CASSPYRDTDTQYF
>TRBJ2-7|TRBV12-3/TRBV12-4|-|-
TGTGCCAGCAGTGCTGGCCTCGAAAGCTCCTACGAGCAGTACTTC
CASSAGLESSYEQYF
>TRBJ2-2|TRBV11-1|few|-
TGTGCCAGCAGCTCCACCCCGGGCAGGGCGCCGGCTAACACCGGGGAGCTGTTTTTT
CASSSTPGRAPANTGELFF
>TRBJ2-3|TRBV4-1|-|TRBD2
TGCGCCAGCAGCCAAGTCGGGGTTCTAGCGGGGGGGCAAGATACGCAGTATTTT
CASSQVGVLAGGQDTQYF
>TRBJ2-7|TRBV20-1|few|-
TGCAGTGCTAGAGTCGTAGCGAAGAACTCCTACGAGCAGTACTTC
CSARVVAKNSYEQYF
>TRBJ2-1|TRBV29-1|many|-
TGCAGCGCCCGAGGTAACAATGAGCAGTTCTTC
CSARGNNEQFF
>TRBJ2-3|TRBV27|few|-
TGTGCCAGCAGTTTATACGACCACAGCACAGATACGCAGTATTTT
CASSLYDHSTDTQYF
>TRBJ2-1|TRBV15|few|-
TGTGCCACCAGCAGAGAGACAGGACATAATGAGCAGTTCTTC
CATSRETGHNEQFF
>TRBJ2-7|TRBV11-2|many|-
TGTGCCATCCTTAGGGACAACTACGAGCAGTACTTC
CAILRDNYEQYF